This T cell receptor beta chain was profiled in a study of blood T cells in healthy people across ages. Findings and caveats of the study: There was no known CMV status for donors, so expanded clonotype changes were possibly confounded. A greater number of naive CD4+ cells and higher diversity distinguished long-lived donors from aged donors. Significant beta diversity loss was already apparent by age roughly 43, declining roughly linearly. The percentage of naive T cells correlated strongly with TCR beta diversity.

From germline, CDR1 is SGHDT and CDR2 YYEEEE. Trimming removed 0 bases at V and 6 bases at J, with 7 bases between. This CDR3 has 12 residues. It was with a sample-barcoded 5' primer and a J-beta primer mix that a second PCR of roughly 6 to 12 cycles was run. From the 5' RACE reads, TCRdb called clonotypes with MiXCR, one entry per CDR3 protein. The table has around 1,800,000 distinct CDR3 sequences, roughly 43% seen once. On this clonotype: Its target is unknown. The missing conserved phenylalanine or tryptophan at the end of this CDR3 makes a read error likely.

The V gene is TRBV5-6, the J gene TRBJ2-7; D is uncertain. The sample taken for sequencing was blood. The sequence came from a human donor in good health. The CDR3 nucleotides are TGTGCCAGCAGCTTGGGAGGCAGCGAGCAGTACTTA. Translation: CASSLGGSEQYL.